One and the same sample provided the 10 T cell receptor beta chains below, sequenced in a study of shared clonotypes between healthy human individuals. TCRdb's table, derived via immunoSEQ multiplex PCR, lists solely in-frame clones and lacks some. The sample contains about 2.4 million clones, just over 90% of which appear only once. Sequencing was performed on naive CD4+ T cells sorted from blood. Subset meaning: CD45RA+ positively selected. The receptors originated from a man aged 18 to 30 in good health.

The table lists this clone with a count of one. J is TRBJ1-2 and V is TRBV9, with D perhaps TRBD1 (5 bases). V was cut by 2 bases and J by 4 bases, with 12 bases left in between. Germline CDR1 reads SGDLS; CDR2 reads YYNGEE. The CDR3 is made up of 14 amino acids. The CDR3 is CASSVGRQPYGYTF. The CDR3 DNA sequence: TGTGCCAGCAGCGTGGGTCGACAGCCCTATGGCTACACCTTC.

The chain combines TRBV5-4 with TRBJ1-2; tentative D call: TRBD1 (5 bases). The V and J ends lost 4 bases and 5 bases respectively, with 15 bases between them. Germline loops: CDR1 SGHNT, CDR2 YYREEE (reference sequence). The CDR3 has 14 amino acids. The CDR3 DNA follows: TGTGCCAGCAGCCGACCCGGGACGCTGTATGGCTACACCTTC. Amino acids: CASSRPGTLYGYTF.

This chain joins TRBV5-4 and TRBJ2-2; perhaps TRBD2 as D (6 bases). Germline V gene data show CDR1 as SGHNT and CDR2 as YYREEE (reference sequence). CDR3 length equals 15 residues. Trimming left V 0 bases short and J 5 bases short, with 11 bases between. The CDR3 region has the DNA TGTGCCAGCAGCTTGGGCGGGATCGGAACCGGGGAGCTGTTTTTT. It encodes CASSLGGIGTGELFF.

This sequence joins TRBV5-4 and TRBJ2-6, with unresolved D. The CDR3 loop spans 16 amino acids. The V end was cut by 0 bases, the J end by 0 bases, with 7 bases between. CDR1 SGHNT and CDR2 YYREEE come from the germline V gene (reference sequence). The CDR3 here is CASSLVAVSGANVLTF. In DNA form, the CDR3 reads TGTGCCAGCAGCTTGGTGGCGGTCTCTGGGGCCAACGTCCTGACTTTC.

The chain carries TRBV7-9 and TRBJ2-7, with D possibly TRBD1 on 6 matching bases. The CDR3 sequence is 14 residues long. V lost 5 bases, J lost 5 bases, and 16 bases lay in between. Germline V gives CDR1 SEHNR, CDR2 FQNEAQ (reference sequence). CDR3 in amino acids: CASSSYRASDEQYF. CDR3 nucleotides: TGTGCCAGCAGCAGCTACAGGGCCTCTGACGAGCAGTACTTC.

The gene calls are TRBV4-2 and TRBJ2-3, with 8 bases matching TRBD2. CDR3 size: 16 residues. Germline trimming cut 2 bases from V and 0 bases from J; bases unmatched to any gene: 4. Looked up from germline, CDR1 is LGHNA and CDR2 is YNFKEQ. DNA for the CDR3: TGTGCCAGCAGCCAAATCGGACTAGCAAGCACAGATACGCAGTATTTT. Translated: CASSQIGLASTDTQYF.

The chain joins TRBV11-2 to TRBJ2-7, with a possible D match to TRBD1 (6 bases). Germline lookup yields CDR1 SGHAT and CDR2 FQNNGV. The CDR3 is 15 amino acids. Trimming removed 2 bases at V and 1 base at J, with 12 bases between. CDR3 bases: TGTGCCAGCAGCTTACAGGGGTCAATTTCCTACGAGCAGTACTTC. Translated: CASSLQGSISYEQYF.

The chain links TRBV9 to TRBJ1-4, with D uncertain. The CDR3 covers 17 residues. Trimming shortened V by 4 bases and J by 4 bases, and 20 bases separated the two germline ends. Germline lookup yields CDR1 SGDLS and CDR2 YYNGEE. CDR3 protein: CASSPDPWTSINEKLFF. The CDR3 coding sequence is TGTGCCAGCAGCCCCGACCCCTGGACGTCAATTAATGAAAAACTGTTTTTT.

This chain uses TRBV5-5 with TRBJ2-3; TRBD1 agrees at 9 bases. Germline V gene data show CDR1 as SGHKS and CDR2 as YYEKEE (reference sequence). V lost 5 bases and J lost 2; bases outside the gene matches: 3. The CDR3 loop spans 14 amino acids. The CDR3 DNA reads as TGTGCCAGCAGACGGACAGGGGCCACAGATACGCAGTATTTT. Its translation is CASRRTGATDTQYF.

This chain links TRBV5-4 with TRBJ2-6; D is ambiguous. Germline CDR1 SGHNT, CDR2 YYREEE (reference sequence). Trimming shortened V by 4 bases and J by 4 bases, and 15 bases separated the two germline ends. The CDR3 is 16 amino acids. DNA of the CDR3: TGTGCCAGCAGCACGGAGAAGATGGCAGGGGCCAACGTCCTGACTTTC. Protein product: CASSTEKMAGANVLTF.